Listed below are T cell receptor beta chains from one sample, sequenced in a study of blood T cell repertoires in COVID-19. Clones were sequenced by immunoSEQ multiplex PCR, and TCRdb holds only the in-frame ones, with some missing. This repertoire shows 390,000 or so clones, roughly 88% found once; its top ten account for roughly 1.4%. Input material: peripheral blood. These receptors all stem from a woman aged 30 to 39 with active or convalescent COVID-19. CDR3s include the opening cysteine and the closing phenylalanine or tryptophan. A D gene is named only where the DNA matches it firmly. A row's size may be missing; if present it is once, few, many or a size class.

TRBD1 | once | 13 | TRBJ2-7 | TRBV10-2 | TGCGCCAGCAGTCGACAGGGGCCGGGCGAGCAGTACTTC | CASSRQGPGEQYF
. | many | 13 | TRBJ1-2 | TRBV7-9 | TGTGCCAGCAGCTTAATGAGGCCGGGGGGCTACACCTTC | CASSLMRPGGYTF
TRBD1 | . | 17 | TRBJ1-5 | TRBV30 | TGTGCCTGGAGTGTAGCCGGGGCAGGGGGTTTCGGTCAGCCCCAGCATTTT | CAWSVAGAGGFGQPQHF
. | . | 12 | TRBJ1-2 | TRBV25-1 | TGTGCCAGCAGTCCCGGGGAGTATGGCTACACCTTC | CASSPGEYGYTF
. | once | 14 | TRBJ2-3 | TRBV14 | TGTGCCAGCAGCCAAGCCCTAGCCTCAGATACGCAGTATTTT | CASSQALASDTQYF
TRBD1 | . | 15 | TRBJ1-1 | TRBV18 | TGTGCCAGCTCACTAAGGGAACAGGGGAAGGGTGAAGCTTTCTTT | CASSLREQGKGEAFF
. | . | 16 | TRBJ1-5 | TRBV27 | TGTGCCAGCAGTTTGGGGGGGCCCAGGAGCAATCAGCCCCAGCATTTT | CASSLGGPRSNQPQHF
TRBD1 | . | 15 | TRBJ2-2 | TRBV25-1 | TGTGCCAGCTTGAAAGGGACAGGACGGTACGGGGAGCTGTTTTTT | CASLKGTGRYGELFF
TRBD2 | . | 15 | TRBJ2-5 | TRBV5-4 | TGTGCCAGCAGCTTGTTAGCGGGAGAGCAAGAGACCCAGTACTTC | CASSLLAGEQETQYF
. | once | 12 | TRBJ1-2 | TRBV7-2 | TGTGCCAGCAGCATAGACAGTTATGGCTACACCTTC | CASSIDSYGYTF
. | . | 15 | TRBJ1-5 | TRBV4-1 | TGCGCCAGCAGTCAAGATCCCGGACTGGTTCAGCCCCAGCATTTT | CASSQDPGLVQPQHF
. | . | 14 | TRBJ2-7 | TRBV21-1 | TGTGCCAGCAGCAAAGTTCAGGGTGCCAACGAGCAGTACTTC | CASSKVQGANEQYF
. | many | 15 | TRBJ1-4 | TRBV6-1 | TGTGCCAGCAGTGAAGCGCAAGGGGGAAATGAAAAACTGTTTTTT | CASSEAQGGNEKLFF
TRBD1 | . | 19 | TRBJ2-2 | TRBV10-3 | TGTGCCATCAAATCCGGACAGGCCGAGATTTTAACGAACACCGGGGAGCTGTTTTTT | CAIKSGQAEILTNTGELFF
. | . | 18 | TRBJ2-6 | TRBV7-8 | TGTGCCAGCAGCCCCGCCTCCCCTGAGGTATTTGGGGCCAACGTCCTGACTTTC | CASSPASPEVFGANVLTF
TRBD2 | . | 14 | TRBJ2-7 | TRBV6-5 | TGTGCCAGCACTAGCGGGACTAGCTCCTACGAGCAGTACTTC | CASTSGTSSYEQYF
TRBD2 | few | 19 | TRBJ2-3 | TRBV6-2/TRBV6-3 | TGTGCCAGCAGTTACTCGGGGTCTAGCGGGGGGGCGAATTGGAATACGCAGTATTTT | CASSYSGSSGGANWNTQYF
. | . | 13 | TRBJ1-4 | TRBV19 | TGTGCCAGTTACGGGTGGACTAATGAAAAACTGTTTTTT | CASYGWTNEKLFF
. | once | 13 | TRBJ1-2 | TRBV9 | TGTGCCAGCAGCGTAAACCAGGGGAGTGGCTACACCTTC | CASSVNQGSGYTF
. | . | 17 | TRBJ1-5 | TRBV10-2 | TGCGCCAGCAGTGAGTCGGATGCCGGGACACCTTATCAGCCCCAGCATTTT | CASSESDAGTPYQPQHF
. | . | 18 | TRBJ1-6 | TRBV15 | TGTGCCACCAGCAGAGATCCGAACAGATTCGTCTATAATTCACCCCTCCACTTT | CATSRDPNRFVYNSPLHF
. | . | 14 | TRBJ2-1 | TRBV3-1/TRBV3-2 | TGTGCCAGCAGCCAGAACAACAGGGATAATGAGCAGTTCTTC | CASSQNNRDNEQFF
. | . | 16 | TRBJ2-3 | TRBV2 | TGTGCCAGCAGTGAAGGCTCGGGATCCAACACAGATACGCAGTATTTT | CASSEGSGSNTDTQYF
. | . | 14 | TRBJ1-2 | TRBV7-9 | TGTGCCAGCAGCTTAGCAGGAGCGGACTATGGCTACACCTTC | CASSLAGADYGYTF
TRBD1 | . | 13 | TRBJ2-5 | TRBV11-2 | TGTGCCAGCAGCAAGGGACAGAAAGAGACCCAGTACTTC | CASSKGQKETQYF
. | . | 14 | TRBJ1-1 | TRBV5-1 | TGCGCCAGCAGCTTGATATCGGGGAACACTGAAGCTTTCTTT | CASSLISGNTEAFF
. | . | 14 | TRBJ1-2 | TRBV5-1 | TGCGCCAGCAGCTTGGATACAGCTACGGGGGGCTACACCTTC | CASSLDTATGGYTF
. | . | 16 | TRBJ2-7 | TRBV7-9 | TGTGCCAGCAGCAACACCCAGGGTGCAGGGCCCTACGAGCAGTACTTC | CASSNTQGAGPYEQYF
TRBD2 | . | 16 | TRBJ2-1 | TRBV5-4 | TGTGCCAGCAGCTGGGGTTTAGCGGGAGGGAAGGGTGAGCAGTTCTTC | CASSWGLAGGKGEQFF